What follows is one T cell receptor beta chain and its context. The target antigen is unknown. V was shortened by 0 bases and J by 5 bases, with 11 bases between the two germline ends. Germline assignment: CDR1 SGDLS and CDR2 YYNGEE. This CDR3 spans 15 amino acids. PCR employed 60 Vbeta and 13 Jbeta primers. Sequenced by immunoSEQ multiplex PCR; TCRdb stores in-frame clones only, minus some. The table shows 200,000 to 300,000 clones, with around 80% occurring only once. This specimen belongs to a study of cytomegalovirus exposure and HLA in healthy donors. Overall study findings and caveats: Sequencing likely produced, as an artifact, a cluster of highly shared sequence variants.

The chain uses TRBV9 and TRBJ1-4, with D uncertain. This clonotype was sampled from a boy aged 10-17 years in good health and CMV-seronegative. Sequenced input: PBMCs. The CDR3 sequence is CASSVGQAPNEKLFF. The CDR3 DNA reads TGTGCCAGCAGCGTAGGGCAGGCGCCGAATGAAAAACTGTTTTTT.